A single sample is the source of the 28 T cell receptor beta chains below, sequenced in a study of vaccination and CD4 T cells after COVID-19. Treatment: approximately 9-day PBMC culture with coronavirus spike peptide pools or control peptides (ViraFEST assay). What these receptors recognize is not known. Researchers used the Oncomine TCR Beta short-read assay to sequence DNA from cultured CD4+ T cells. MiXCR was run by TCRdb on the PCR reads, yielding one entry per CDR3 protein. The sample yields about 13,000 distinct CDR3 sequences, 62% seen once. Source material: CD4+ T cells from blood, cultured in vitro. The receptors come from a human donor who had recovered from COVID-19.

This sequence joins TRBV6-1 and TRBJ2-7, with 13 bases lining up with TRBD2. The CDR3 is 16 residues long. Germline CDR1 and CDR2: MNHNS and SASEGT. Trimming removed 6 bases from V and 3 bases from J; junction bases left unmatched: 8. The CDR3 coding sequence is TGTGCCAGCAGCCAACGGACTAGCGGGAGAATCTACGAGCAGTACTTC. This translates into CASSQRTSGRIYEQYF.

The chain recombines TRBV19 with TRBJ2-4, with D possibly being TRBD1 (6 bases). The CDR3 totals 13 residues. In germline, CDR1 is LNHDA, CDR2 SQIVND (reference sequence). V was clipped by 11 bases and J by 0 bases, with 11 bases between them. The CDR3 DNA follows: TGTGCCTGCGGACAGCTAGCCAAAAACATTCAGTACTTC. This sequence encodes CACGQLAKNIQYF.

This clonotype was picked up a small number of times. The chain has TRBV6-1 and TRBJ1-5, with D perhaps matching TRBD1 (5 bases). V shed 1 base and J shed 7 bases, with 8 bases lying between them. The CDR3 sequence is 13 residues long. Germline V lookup: CDR1 MNHNS, CDR2 SASEGT. This CDR3 reads CASSEEGTQPQHF. The CDR3 coding sequence is TGTGCCAGCAGTGAAGAGGGGACGCAGCCCCAGCATTTT.

This clonotype was seen once. The chain's CDR3 is CASSIGDRGRVETQYF. CDR3 nucleotide sequence: TGTGCCAGTAGTATAGGGGACAGGGGGCGGGTAGAGACCCAGTACTTC. The J gene is TRBJ2-5, the V gene TRBV19; 12 nucleotides align to TRBD1. V lost 1 base to trimming and J lost 4 bases; unmatched junction nucleotides: 4. CDR3 length: 16 amino acids. Germline values: CDR1 LNHDA, CDR2 SQIVND (reference sequence).

The chain has TRBV11-2 and TRBJ2-7; 8 bases map to TRBD2. The J segment lost 1 base and the V segment lost 4 bases, leaving 9 bases of the junction unmatched. CDR1 SGHAT and CDR2 FQNNGV come from the germline V gene. This CDR3 is 16 amino acids long. Here the CDR3 DNA reads TGTGCCAGCAGCTGGGGGTGGGGCGGGAGGTCCTACGAGCAGTACTTC. Residues: CASSWGWGGRSYEQYF.

This clonotype was seen only a few times. The gene calls are TRBV7-9 and TRBJ1-2; D is unresolved. The CDR3 length is 14 residues. Germline-derived CDR1 and CDR2 are SEHNR and FQNEAQ (reference sequence). Trimming shortened V by 1 base and J by 0 bases, and 6 bases separated the two germline ends. CDR3: CASSLVPSNYGYTF. CDR3 in DNA: TGTGCCAGCAGCTTAGTACCATCTAACTATGGCTACACCTTC.

The chain has TRBV30 and TRBJ1-2, with 7 bases identical to TRBD1. Germline CDR1 reads GTSNPN; CDR2 reads SVGIG (reference sequence). The trim removed 0 bases at V and 3 bases at J, leaving 1 base unmatched. The CDR3 consists of 13 residues. Here the CDR3 DNA reads TGTGCCTGGAGTGTGGGGACAGACTATGGCTACACCTTC. This sequence encodes CAWSVGTDYGYTF.

This sequence joins TRBV12-3 or TRBV12-4 and TRBJ2-3; maybe TRBD2 (6 bases). This CDR3 spans 14 amino acids. V gave up 7 bases and J gave up 3 bases, with 14 bases separating them. CDR3 sequence (DNA): TGTGCCAGCAACAAGGGACTTCCAACAGATACGCAGTATTTT. The encoded protein is CASNKGLPTDTQYF.

The chain links TRBV19 to TRBJ2-3; 11 bases are shared with TRBD2. The CDR3 loop spans 14 amino acids. Germline V gene data show CDR1 as LNHDA and CDR2 as SQIVND (reference sequence). V lost 4 bases to trimming and J lost 7 bases; unmatched junction nucleotides: 4. The CDR3 sequence: CASSTSGRIHTQYF. CDR3 in DNA: TGTGCCAGTAGTACTAGCGGGAGGATCCATACGCAGTATTTT.

The V gene is TRBV24-1, the J gene TRBJ2-3; D uncertain. Germline lookup yields CDR1 KGHDR and CDR2 SFDVKD. There are 14 residues in the CDR3. V gave up 3 bases and J gave up 2 bases, with 8 bases separating them. The CDR3 loop reads CATSDARVTDTQYF. The CDR3 region has the DNA TGTGCCACCAGTGATGCCAGAGTCACAGATACGCAGTATTTT.

The J gene is TRBJ1-4, the V gene TRBV7-8; D gene uncertain. This CDR3 is 15 amino acids long. CDR1 and CDR2 (germline): SGHVS, FQNEAQ. Trimming removed 0 bases from V and 5 bases from J, with 10 bases in between. DNA for the CDR3: TGTGCCAGCAGCTTAGCCAGAGGGATAAATGAAAAACTGTTTTTT. This encodes CASSLARGINEKLFF.

This clonotype has just a few counts. The chain recombines TRBV15 with TRBJ2-1, with TRBD2 matching over 9 bases. V was pared by 4 bases and J by 12 bases, with 10 bases of the junction left unmatched. Germline CDR1 is LNHNV and CDR2 is YYDKDF (reference sequence). The CDR3 spans 14 residues. CDR3 protein: CATSIGLAPSGQFF. The CDR3 DNA reads as TGTGCCACCAGCATAGGACTAGCGCCTAGCGGGCAGTTCTTC. Filled out from reference TRBV15 and TRBJ2-1, the complete variable domain reads DAMVIQNPRYQVTQFGKPVTLSCSQTLNHNVMYWYQQKSSQAPKLLFHYYDKDFNNEADTPDNFQSRRPNTSFCFLDIRSPGLGDTAMYLCATSIGLAPSGQFFGPGTRLTVL.

This chain links TRBV28 with TRBJ2-2; 9 positions match TRBD2. Germline trimming cut 1 base from V and 4 bases from J; bases unmatched to any gene: 1. This CDR3 has 15 residues. Germline V gene sequence: CDR1 MDHEN, CDR2 SYDVKM. This chain's CDR3 is CASSLLLAGTGELFF. The CDR3 DNA reads TGTGCCAGCAGTTTATTACTAGCGGGCACCGGGGAGCTGTTTTTT.

This clonotype was counted once. This CDR3 reads CASTQNGLAGGTGELFF. CDR3 sequence (DNA): TGTGCCAGCACCCAGAACGGACTAGCGGGAGGCACCGGGGAGCTGTTTTTT. V usage is TRBV27 and J usage is TRBJ2-2, with TRBD2 matching over 14 bases. The CDR3 sequence is 17 residues long. Germline values: CDR1 MNHEY, CDR2 SMNVEV (reference sequence). V gave up 7 bases and J gave up 4 bases; unmatched junction bases: 8.

This chain uses TRBV20-1 with TRBJ2-3, with 7 bases that match TRBD2. The CDR3 contains 14 residues. V shed 7 bases, J shed 5 bases, and the junction held 12 bases outside the gene matches. CDR1 and CDR2 from the germline V gene are DFQATT and SNEGSKA (reference sequence). This chain's CDR3 is CSGLRREHGDTQYF. The CDR3 bases are TGCAGTGGCCTGCGGCGGGAGCATGGAGATACGCAGTATTTT.

The gene calls are TRBV27 and TRBJ2-7; 10 bases align to TRBD1. This CDR3 spans 18 amino acids. V lost 5 bases and J lost 2; bases outside the gene matches: 15. Germline V gene lookup returns CDR1 MNHEY and CDR2 SMNVEV (reference sequence). The CDR3 bases are TGTGCCAGCAGTCCCCGGCCCCGGACAGGGGGGGGGACCTACGAGCAGTACTTC. Its protein is CASSPRPRTGGGTYEQYF.

The chain is built from TRBV7-2 and TRBJ1-5; D perhaps matches TRBD1 (5 bases). This CDR3 has 13 residues. The V end lost 2 bases, the J end lost 4 bases, and 6 bases lay between the germline ends. Germline V gives CDR1 SGHTA, CDR2 FQGNSA. CDR3 protein: CASSLRQNQPQHF. CDR3 sequence (DNA): TGTGCCAGCAGCTTAAGACAGAATCAGCCCCAGCATTTT.

The chain combines TRBV28 with TRBJ1-2; D remains unclear. V lost 2 bases and J 8 bases, leaving 12 bases between the germline ends. Germline CDR1 and CDR2: MDHEN and SYDVKM. This CDR3 is built from 13 residues. The CDR3 region is CASSLIGRHGYTF. CDR3 nucleotides: TGTGCCAGCAGTTTAATAGGAAGGCACGGCTACACCTTC.

This chain uses TRBV7-9 with TRBJ2-5; possible D gene TRBD2, 5 bases. Germline V gene lookup returns CDR1 SEHNR and CDR2 FQNEAQ (reference sequence). V lost 3 bases and J lost 3, with 8 bases in between. There are 13 residues in the CDR3. DNA of the CDR3: TGTGCCAGCAGCTTCACGGGAAAAGAGACCCAGTACTTC. Translation gives CASSFTGKETQYF.

This clonotype was detected only a few times. CDR3 in amino acids: CSANWYPYEQYF. The CDR3 nucleotides read TGCAGTGCTAACTGGTACCCCTACGAGCAGTACTTC. V usage is TRBV20-1 and J usage is TRBJ2-7; D is undetermined. CDR1 is DFQATT and CDR2 is SNEGSKA in the germline V gene (reference sequence). V lost 4 bases and J 2 bases, leaving 9 bases between the germline ends. The CDR3 sequence is 12 residues long.

The gene calls are TRBV7-3 and TRBJ2-3, with 7 bases identical to TRBD2. This CDR3 region has 15 residues. The germline V gene has CDR1 SGHTA and CDR2 FQGTGA. V trimming: 2 bases; J trimming: 1 base; junction bases outside the gene matches: 3. CDR3 coding DNA: TGTGCCAGCAGCTTAGCGGGAGTTCGCACAGATACGCAGTATTTT. Translating gives CASSLAGVRTDTQYF.

The rearrangement links TRBV20-1 to TRBJ2-3; no clear D gene. The CDR3 is made up of 12 amino acids. Germline CDR1 is DFQATT and CDR2 is SNEGSKA (reference sequence). V was cut by 6 bases and J by 7 bases, with 14 bases left in between. This chain's CDR3 is CSADGPLNTQYF. CDR3 DNA sequence: TGCAGTGCGGATGGACCTCTGAATACGCAGTATTTT.

The V and J genes are TRBV20-1 and TRBJ2-1; no definite D call. Germline V CDR1 and CDR2: DFQATT, SNEGSKA (reference sequence). The germline V and J ends were trimmed by 1 base and 3 bases, with 10 bases remaining between them. This CDR3 region has 14 residues. The CDR3 nucleotides read TGCAGTGCTAGAGCTAGAGATTACTACAATGAGCAGTTCTTC. It encodes CSARARDYYNEQFF.

The V and J genes are TRBV2 and TRBJ1-5; TRBD1 might be the D (5 bases). The V end was cut by 5 bases, the J end by 2 bases, with 13 bases between. This CDR3 comprises 15 residues. The germline V gene encodes CDR1 SNHLY and CDR2 FYNNEI. In nucleotides, the CDR3 is TGTGCCAGCAGTCCCCCAGGGAACCGCAATCAGCCCCAGCATTTT. Its translation: CASSPPGNRNQPQHF.

This clonotype was seen only a few times. The rearrangement links TRBV11-3 to TRBJ2-5; D is possibly TRBD2 (6 bases). The CDR3 has 13 amino acids. CDR1 is SGHNT and CDR2 is YENEEA in the germline V gene. With 4 bases removed from V and 2 bases from J, the gap between germline ends came to 8 bases. CDR3 in DNA: TGTGCCAGCAGCTCGGGACTTCAAGAGACCCAGTACTTC. Protein sequence: CASSSGLQETQYF.

In this sample, this clonotype turned up a few times. At one end the junction does not follow the germline gene, possibly because of a read error. V usage is TRBV7-7 and J usage is TRBJ2-7, with TRBD1 as a possible D gene (5 bases). The length of the CDR3 is 14 residues. Germline V gene lookup returns CDR1 SSHAT and CDR2 FNYEAQ (reference sequence). The CDR3 region is CASSLDSTTYEQYF. The CDR3 DNA reads TGTGCTAGCAGCCTTGACAGTACCACATACGAGCAGTACTTC.

The V and J genes are TRBV6-1 and TRBJ1-2; perhaps TRBD1 as D (5 bases). Trimming stripped 7 bases from V and 0 bases from J, with 9 bases between. CDR1 is MNHNS, CDR2 SASEGT, per germline. There are 13 residues in the CDR3. The CDR3 coding sequence is TGTGCCAGCAACCCGACAGCTAACTATGGCTACACCTTC. This encodes CASNPTANYGYTF.

The gene calls are TRBV29-1 and TRBJ2-5; a possible D gene is TRBD2 (6 bases). The germline CDR1 and CDR2 sequences are SQVTM and ANQGSEA. The CDR3 has 13 amino acids. Trimming pared 4 bases from V and 1 base from J, leaving 10 bases between. CDR3 coding DNA: TGCAGCGTTGTGGAGGGCAGCCAAGAGACCCAGTACTTC. Its protein product is CSVVEGSQETQYF.